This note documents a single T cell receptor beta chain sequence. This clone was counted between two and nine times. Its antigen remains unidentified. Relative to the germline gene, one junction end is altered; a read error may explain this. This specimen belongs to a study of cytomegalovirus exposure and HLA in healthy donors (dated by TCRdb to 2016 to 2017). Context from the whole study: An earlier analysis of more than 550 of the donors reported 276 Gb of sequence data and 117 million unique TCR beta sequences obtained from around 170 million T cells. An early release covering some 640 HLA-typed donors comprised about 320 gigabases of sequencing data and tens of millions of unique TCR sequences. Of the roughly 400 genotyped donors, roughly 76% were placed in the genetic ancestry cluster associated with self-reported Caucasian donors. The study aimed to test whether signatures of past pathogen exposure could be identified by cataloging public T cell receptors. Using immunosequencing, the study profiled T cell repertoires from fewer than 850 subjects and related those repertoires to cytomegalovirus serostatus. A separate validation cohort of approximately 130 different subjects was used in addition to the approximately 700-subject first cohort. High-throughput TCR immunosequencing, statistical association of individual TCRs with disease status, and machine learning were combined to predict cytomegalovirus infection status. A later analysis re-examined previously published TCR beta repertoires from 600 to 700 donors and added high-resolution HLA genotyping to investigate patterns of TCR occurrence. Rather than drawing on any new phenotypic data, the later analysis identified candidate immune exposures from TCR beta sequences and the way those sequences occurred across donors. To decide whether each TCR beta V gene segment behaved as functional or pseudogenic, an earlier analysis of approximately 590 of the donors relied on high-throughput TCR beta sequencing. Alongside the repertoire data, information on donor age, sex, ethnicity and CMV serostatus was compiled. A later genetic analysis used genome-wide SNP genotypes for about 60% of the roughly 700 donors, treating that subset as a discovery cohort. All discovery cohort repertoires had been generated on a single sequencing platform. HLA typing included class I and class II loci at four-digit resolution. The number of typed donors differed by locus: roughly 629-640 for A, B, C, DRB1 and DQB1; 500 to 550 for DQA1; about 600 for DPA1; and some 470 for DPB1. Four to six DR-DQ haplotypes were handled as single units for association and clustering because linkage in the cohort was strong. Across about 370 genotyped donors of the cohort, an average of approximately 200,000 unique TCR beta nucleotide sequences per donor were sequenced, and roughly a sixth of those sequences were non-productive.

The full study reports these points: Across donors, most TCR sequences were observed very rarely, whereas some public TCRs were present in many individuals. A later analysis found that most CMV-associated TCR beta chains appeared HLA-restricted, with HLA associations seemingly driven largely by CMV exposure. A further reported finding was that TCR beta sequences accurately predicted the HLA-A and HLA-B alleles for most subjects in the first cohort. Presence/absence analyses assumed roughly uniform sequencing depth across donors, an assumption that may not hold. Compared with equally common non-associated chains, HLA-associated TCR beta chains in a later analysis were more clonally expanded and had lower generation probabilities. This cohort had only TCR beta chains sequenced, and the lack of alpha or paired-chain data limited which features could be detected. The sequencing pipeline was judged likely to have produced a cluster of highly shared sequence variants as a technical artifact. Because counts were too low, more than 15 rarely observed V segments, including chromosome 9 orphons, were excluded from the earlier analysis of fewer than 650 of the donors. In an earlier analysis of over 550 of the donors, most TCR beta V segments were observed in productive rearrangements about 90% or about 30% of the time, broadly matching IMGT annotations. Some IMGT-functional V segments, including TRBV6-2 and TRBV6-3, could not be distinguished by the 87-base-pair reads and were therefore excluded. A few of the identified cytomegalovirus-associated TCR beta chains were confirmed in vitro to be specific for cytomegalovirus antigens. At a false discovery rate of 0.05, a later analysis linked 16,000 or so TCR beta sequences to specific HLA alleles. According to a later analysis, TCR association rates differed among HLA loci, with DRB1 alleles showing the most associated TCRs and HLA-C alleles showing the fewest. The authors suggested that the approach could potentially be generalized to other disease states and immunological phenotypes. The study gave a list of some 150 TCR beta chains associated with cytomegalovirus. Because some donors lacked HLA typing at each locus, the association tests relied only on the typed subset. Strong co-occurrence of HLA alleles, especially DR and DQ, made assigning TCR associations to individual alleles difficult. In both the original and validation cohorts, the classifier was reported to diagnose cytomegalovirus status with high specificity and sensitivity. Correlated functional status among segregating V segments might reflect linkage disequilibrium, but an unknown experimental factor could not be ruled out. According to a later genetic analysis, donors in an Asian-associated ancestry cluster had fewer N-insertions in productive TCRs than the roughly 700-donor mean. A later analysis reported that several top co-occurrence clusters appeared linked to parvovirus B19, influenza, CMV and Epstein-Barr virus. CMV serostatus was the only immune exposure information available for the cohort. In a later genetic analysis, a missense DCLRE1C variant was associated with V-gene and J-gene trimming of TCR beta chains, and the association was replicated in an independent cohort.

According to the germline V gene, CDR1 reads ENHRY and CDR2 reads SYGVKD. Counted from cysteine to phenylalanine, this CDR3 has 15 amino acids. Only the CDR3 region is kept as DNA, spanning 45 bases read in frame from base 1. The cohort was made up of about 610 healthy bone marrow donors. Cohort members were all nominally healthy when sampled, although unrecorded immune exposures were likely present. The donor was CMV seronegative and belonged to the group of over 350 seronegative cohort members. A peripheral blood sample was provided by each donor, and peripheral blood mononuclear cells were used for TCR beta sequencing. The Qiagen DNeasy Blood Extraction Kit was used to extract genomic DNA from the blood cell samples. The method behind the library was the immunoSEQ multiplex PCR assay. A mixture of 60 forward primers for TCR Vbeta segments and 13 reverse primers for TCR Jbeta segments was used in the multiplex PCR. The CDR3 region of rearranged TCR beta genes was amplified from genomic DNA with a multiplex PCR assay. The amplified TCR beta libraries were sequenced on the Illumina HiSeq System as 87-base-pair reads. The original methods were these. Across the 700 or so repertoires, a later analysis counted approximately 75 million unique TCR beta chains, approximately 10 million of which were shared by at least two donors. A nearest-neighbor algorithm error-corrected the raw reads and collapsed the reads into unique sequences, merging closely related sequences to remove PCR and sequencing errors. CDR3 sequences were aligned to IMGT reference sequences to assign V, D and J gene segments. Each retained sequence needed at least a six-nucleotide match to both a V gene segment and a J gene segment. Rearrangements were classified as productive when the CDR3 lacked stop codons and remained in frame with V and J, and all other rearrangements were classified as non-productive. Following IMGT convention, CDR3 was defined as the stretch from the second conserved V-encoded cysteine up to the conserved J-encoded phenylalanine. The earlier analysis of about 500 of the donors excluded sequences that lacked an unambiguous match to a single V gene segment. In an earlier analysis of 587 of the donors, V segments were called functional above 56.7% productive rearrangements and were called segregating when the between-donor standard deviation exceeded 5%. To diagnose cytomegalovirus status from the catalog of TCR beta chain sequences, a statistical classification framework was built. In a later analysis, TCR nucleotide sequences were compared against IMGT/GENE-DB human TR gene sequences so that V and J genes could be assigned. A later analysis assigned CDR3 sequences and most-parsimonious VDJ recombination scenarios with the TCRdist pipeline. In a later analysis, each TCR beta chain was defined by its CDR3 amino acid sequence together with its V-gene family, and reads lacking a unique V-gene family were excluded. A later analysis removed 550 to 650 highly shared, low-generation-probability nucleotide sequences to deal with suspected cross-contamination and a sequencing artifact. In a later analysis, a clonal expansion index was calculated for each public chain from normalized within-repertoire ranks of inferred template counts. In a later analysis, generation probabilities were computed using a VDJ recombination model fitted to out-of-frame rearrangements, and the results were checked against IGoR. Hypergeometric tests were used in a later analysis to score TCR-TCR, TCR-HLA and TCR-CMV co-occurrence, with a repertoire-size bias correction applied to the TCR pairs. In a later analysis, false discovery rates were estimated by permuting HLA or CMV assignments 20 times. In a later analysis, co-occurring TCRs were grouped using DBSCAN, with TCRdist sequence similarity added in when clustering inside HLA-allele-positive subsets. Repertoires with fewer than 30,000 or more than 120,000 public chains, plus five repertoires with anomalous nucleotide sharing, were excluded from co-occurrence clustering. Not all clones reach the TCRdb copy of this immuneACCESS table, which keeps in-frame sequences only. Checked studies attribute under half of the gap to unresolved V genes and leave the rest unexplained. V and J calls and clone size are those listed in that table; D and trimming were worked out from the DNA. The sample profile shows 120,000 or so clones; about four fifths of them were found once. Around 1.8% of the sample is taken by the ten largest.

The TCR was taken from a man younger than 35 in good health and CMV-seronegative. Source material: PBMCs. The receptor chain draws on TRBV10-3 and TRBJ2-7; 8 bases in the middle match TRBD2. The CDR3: CASSGTGGGAYEQYF. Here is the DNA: TGTGCCAGCAGTGGGACCGGGGGGGGAGCCTACGAGCAGTACTTC.